This T cell receptor (beta chain) was identified during a study of blood T cell repertoires in COVID-19. Study information: T cells, B-cell-depleted T cells, or PBMCs supplied cDNA or gDNA.

Authors' data handling: The assay estimated nucleated cells by amplifying reference gene primers. The method was immunoSEQ multiplex PCR; TCRdb's version includes in-frame clones alone and lacks a portion of them. Clone size and V and J calls were adopted from that table, with D and trimming inferred from the DNA. The sample shows roughly 50,000 clones, around 80% of them seen only once. Germline V lookup: CDR1 LNHDA, CDR2 SQIVND (reference sequence). The V end lost 5 bases, the J end lost 6 bases, and 22 bases lay between the germline ends. The CDR3 spans 16 residues. The specimen sequenced was peripheral blood. This clonotype originated in a man between 60 and 70 years old with acute or convalescent COVID-19. V and J are TRBV19 and TRBJ1-1; D is unresolved. The CDR3 loop is CASSAGIRGRFPEAFF. The CDR3 DNA reads as TGTGCCAGTAGTGCCGGAATTCGAGGAAGATTCCCTGAAGCTTTCTTT.